These 31 T cell receptor beta chains share one sample of origin, sequenced in a study of T cell repertoires in cytomegalovirus infection. TCRdb reprocessed the reads via MiXCR and lists one record per CDR3 protein. The table has around 900,000 distinct CDR3 sequences, around 30% seen once. Their specific antigens are unknown. The sample in question was cultured CD8+ T cells from PBMCs, obtained from culture after CMV antigen stimulation. All receptors derive from a human donor in good health (CMV status not recorded). Some clones in this sample may be carry-over from other donors' samples.

The table lists this clonotype with many counts. The chain has TRBV12-3 or TRBV12-4 and TRBJ1-2; D uncertain. V lost 5 bases and J lost 2, with 9 bases in between. The CDR3 is made up of 13 amino acids. The CDR3 here is CASSPQDNYGYTF. CDR3 nucleotides: TGTGCCAGCAGTCCCCAGGACAACTATGGCTACACCTTC.

This clonotype was seen at least ten times. The rearrangement uses TRBV11-1 and TRBJ1-2, with 9 bases fitting TRBD1. The CDR3 contains 15 residues. Per the germline V gene, CDR1 is SGHAT and CDR2 is FQDESV (reference sequence). The V and J ends lost 6 bases and 6 bases, in that order; junction bases with no gene match: 11. The CDR3 DNA reads TGTGCCAGCAGTTACGTTGGACAGGGGAGGCATGGCTACACCTTC. Protein: CASSYVGQGRHGYTF.

V usage is TRBV5-4 and J usage is TRBJ2-5; perhaps TRBD2 as D (5 bases). The germline V and J ends were trimmed by 3 bases and 3 bases, with 12 bases remaining between them. Germline V CDR1 and CDR2: SGHNT, YYREEE (reference sequence). This CDR3 region has 14 residues. The CDR3 region is CASSSLDWEETQYF. The CDR3 bases are TGTGCCAGCAGCTCCCTGGACTGGGAAGAGACCCAGTACTTC.

This clonotype has more than one count but fewer than ten. V and J are TRBV19 and TRBJ1-1; D uncertain. The CDR3 loop spans 13 amino acids. V shed 5 bases and J shed 1 base, with 8 bases lying between them. The germline gives CDR1 LNHDA, CDR2 SQIVND (reference sequence). The CDR3 loop reads CASSEHRNTEAFF. CDR3 DNA sequence: TGTGCCAGTAGTGAGCACAGGAACACTGAAGCTTTCTTT.

This chain joins TRBV12-5 and TRBJ1-2; D possibly corresponds to TRBD1 (6 bases). This CDR3 has 15 amino acids. Germline CDR1 LGHNT, CDR2 FRNRAP. Trimming removed 6 bases from V and 6 bases from J, with 20 bases in between. CDR3 DNA: TGTGCTAGTGGGACTAACAGGGACCCACCAGATGGCTACACCTTC. Translating it yields CASGTNRDPPDGYTF.

This clonotype was counted a few times. The DNA for the CDR3 is TGTGCCAGCAGTACGCCCTACTCAAGATCGAACATTCAGTACTTC. Its translation: CASSTPYSRSNIQYF. The chain uses TRBV6-2 or TRBV6-3 and TRBJ2-4; D not certain. Germline loops: CDR1 MNHEY, CDR2 SVGEGT. The CDR3 contains 15 residues. V dropped 5 bases and J dropped 7 bases, with 18 bases sitting between them.

This clonotype was seen ten or more times. One end of the junction is discordant with germline, which a read error may explain. V and J are TRBV7-7 and TRBJ2-2; D remains ambiguous. The CDR3 has 15 residues. Germline CDR1 reads SSHAT; CDR2 reads FNYEAQ (reference sequence). CDR3 sequence reads: CASSPDGANTGELFF. The DNA for the CDR3 is TGTGCTAGCAGTCCGGACGGAGCGAACACCGGGGAGCTGTTTTTT.

This clonotype was counted between two and nine times. The chain has TRBV5-6 and TRBJ1-2; D ambiguous. This CDR3 is 16 amino acids long. The V gene lost 1 base and the J gene lost 4 bases, with 17 bases spanning the gap. In germline, CDR1 is SGHDT, CDR2 YYEEEE. The CDR3 spells CASSLSRFLGGYGYTF. The CDR3 nucleotides are TGTGCCAGCAGCTTGTCCCGGTTCCTCGGCGGCTATGGCTACACCTTC.

This clonotype turned up a few times. The chain couples TRBV10-1 to TRBJ2-7; 8 bases agree with TRBD2. With 3 bases clipped from V and 5 bases from J, the junction kept 6 bases outside the gene matches. The CDR3 contains 14 residues. In germline, CDR1 is WNHNN, CDR2 SYGVQD (reference sequence). The CDR3 coding sequence is TGCGCCAGCAGTGATGAGCGGGGGTTCGACGAGCAGTACTTC. Protein sequence: CASSDERGFDEQYF.

The chain couples TRBV20-1 to TRBJ2-1, with 14 bases that match TRBD2. CDR3 length: 17 amino acids. V was pared by 0 bases and J by 3 bases, with 4 bases of the junction left unmatched. The V gene's germline CDR1 is DFQATT and CDR2 SNEGSKA (reference sequence). CDR3 sequence (DNA): TGCAGTGCTAGAGAGGCCGGGACTAGCGGGGGCTACAATGAGCAGTTCTTC. It encodes CSAREAGTSGGYNEQFF.

V gene TRBV27 combines with J gene TRBJ1-6; 7 positions agree with TRBD1. The CDR3 is made up of 13 amino acids. Per germline, CDR1 MNHEY and CDR2 SMNVEV (reference sequence). V was pared by 5 bases and J by 10 bases, with 5 bases of the junction left unmatched. CDR3 in DNA: TGTGCCAGCAGTGATCGACAGGGATCACCCCTCCACTTT. This sequence encodes CASSDRQGSPLHF.

This clonotype was found many times. The chain is built from TRBV5-1 and TRBJ2-7; weak D call: TRBD1 (5 bases). Looked up from germline, CDR1 is SGHRS and CDR2 is YFSETQ. The CDR3 is made up of 14 amino acids. Trimming shortened V by 2 bases and J by 2 bases, and 11 bases separated the two germline ends. CDR3 region: CASSFTGTTYEQYF. The CDR3 DNA is TGCGCCAGCAGCTTTACAGGAACCACCTACGAGCAGTACTTC.

This clonotype has a handful of counts. The chain employs TRBV6-2 or TRBV6-3 and TRBJ2-1; D may be TRBD1 (5 bases). In germline, CDR1 is MNHEY, CDR2 SVGEGT. V was cut by 0 bases and J by 2 bases, with 11 bases left in between. This CDR3 comprises 16 residues. CDR3 sequence reads: CASSYSGRVPYNEQFF. In nucleotides, the CDR3 is TGTGCCAGCAGTTACTCTGGCAGGGTCCCCTACAATGAGCAGTTCTTC.

This clonotype was observed a few times. The chain joins TRBV12-5 to TRBJ2-1; 9 bases line up with TRBD2. The ends lost 6 bases at V and 9 bases at J; junction bases unmatched: 3. The CDR3 spans 12 residues. CDR1 LGHNT and CDR2 FRNRAP come from the germline V gene. The DNA of the CDR3 is TGTGCTAGTGGGTCTAGCGGGGCTGAGCAGTTCTTC. This encodes CASGSSGAEQFF.

This clonotype has ten or more counts. The DNA for the CDR3 is TGCAGCGTCTCTCCGGGGGCGCGTGGCTACACCTTC. Protein product: CSVSPGARGYTF. V is TRBV29-1 and J is TRBJ1-2, with D perhaps TRBD1 (6 bases). Germline values: CDR1 SQVTM, CDR2 ANQGSEA. The CDR3 is made up of 12 amino acids. With 6 bases removed from V and 7 bases from J, the gap between germline ends came to 15 bases.

In this sample, this clonotype turned up many times. The rearrangement uses TRBV7-2 and TRBJ1-2; D is perhaps TRBD1 (6 bases). The V end lost 6 bases, the J end lost 0 bases, and 23 bases lay between the germline ends. The length of the CDR3 is 18 residues. CDR1 SGHTA and CDR2 FQGNSA come from the germline V gene. DNA of the CDR3: TGTGCCAGCAGTTATGTCCTGGGGACACCGGATCCTAACTATGGCTACACCTTC. Protein product: CASSYVLGTPDPNYGYTF.

This clonotype was observed a few times. The chain is built from TRBV18 and TRBJ2-1, with 8 bases fitting TRBD1. Germline V lookup: CDR1 KGHSH, CDR2 LQKENI. V trimming: 3 bases; J trimming: 8 bases; junction bases outside the gene matches: 15. The CDR3 loop spans 17 amino acids. CDR3: CASSPLGDRTYTDEQFF. The CDR3 bases are TGTGCCAGCTCACCTTTGGGGGACAGGACATACACGGATGAGCAGTTCTTC.

In nucleotides, the CDR3 is TGCGCCAGCAGCTCGTCCCGGGACAGGGGAAGCTATGGCTACACCTTC. Amino acids: CASSSSRDRGSYGYTF. The chain recombines TRBV5-1 with TRBJ1-2, with 10 bases that match TRBD1. This CDR3 has 16 residues. J lost 4 bases, V lost 3 bases, and 9 bases had no gene match. Germline V lookup: CDR1 SGHRS, CDR2 YFSETQ. Looking up the rest from reference TRBV5-1 and TRBJ1-2 gives the full variable domain: KAGVTQTPRYLIKTRGQQVTLSCSPISGHRSVSWYQQTPGQGLQFLFEYFSETQRNKGNFPGRFSGRQFSNSRSEMNVSTLELGDSALYLCASSSSRDRGSYGYTFGSGTRLTVV.

J is TRBJ2-1 and V is TRBV7-9; D tentatively fits TRBD1 or TRBD2 (6 bases each). There are 13 residues in the CDR3. Trimming pared 8 bases from V and 8 bases from J, leaving 16 bases between. Germline lookup yields CDR1 SEHNR and CDR2 FQNEAQ (reference sequence). The DNA of the CDR3 is TGTGCCAGCCTCCTCGGGGGCCCGGATGAGCAGTTCTTC. Translated: CASLLGGPDEQFF.

The chain joins TRBV5-4 to TRBJ2-1; 11 bases are a match to TRBD2. V was clipped by 0 bases and J by 9 bases; unmatched bases: 5. Germline V gene data show CDR1 as SGHNT and CDR2 as YYREEE (reference sequence). CDR3 length: 15 residues. The DNA of the CDR3 is TGTGCCAGCAGCTTGGCCTTAGCGGGGGGGCTTGAGCAGTTCTTC. This translates into CASSLALAGGLEQFF.

This clonotype was seen more than once but under ten times. The V call is TRBV12-3 or TRBV12-4, the J call TRBJ1-2, with 8 bases fitting TRBD1. The CDR3 has 14 residues. Unmatched junction bases numbered 4, after V lost 3 bases and J lost 4 bases. CDR3 sequence (DNA): TGTGCCAGCAGTTTCAACAGGGGGGCCTATGGCTACACCTTC. Translation gives CASSFNRGAYGYTF.

The rearrangement joins TRBV6-1 to TRBJ1-6; 7 nucleotides agree with TRBD1. Germline V lookup: CDR1 MNHNS, CDR2 SASEGT. V was pared by 5 bases and J by 2 bases, with 9 bases of the junction left unmatched. The CDR3 consists of 17 residues. The DNA for the CDR3 is TGTGCCAGCAGTCCACAGGGGCAGTTCACCTATAATTCACCCCTCCACTTT. Protein product: CASSPQGQFTYNSPLHF.

This chain joins TRBV20-1 and TRBJ2-7; D gene uncertain. Germline values: CDR1 DFQATT, CDR2 SNEGSKA (reference sequence). The length of the CDR3 is 16 residues. Trimming took 3 bases from V and 2 from J, leaving 20 bases between them. Here the CDR3 reads CSARMSGPNLTYEQYF. The CDR3, as DNA: TGCAGTGCTAGGATGTCGGGTCCAAACTTAACCTACGAGCAGTACTTC.

This clonotype was seen a single time. At one end, the junction sequence differs from germline, possibly due to a read error. The chain joins TRBV20-1 to TRBJ1-5, with TRBD1 identical over 9 bases. In germline, CDR1 is DFQATT, CDR2 SNEGSKA (reference sequence). This CDR3 has 16 amino acids. The CDR3 region is CNAYTGGVMGNQPQHF. The CDR3 DNA sequence: TGCAATGCTTACACAGGGGGCGTTATGGGCAATCAGCCCCAGCATTTT.

The chain couples TRBV7-8 to TRBJ2-5; no clear D. V lost 1 base and J 2 bases, leaving 11 bases between the germline ends. The CDR3 covers 15 residues. Germline CDR1 and CDR2: SGHVS and FQNEAQ. The CDR3 loop reads CASSLGWLQQETQYF. The CDR3 DNA reads TGTGCCAGCAGCTTAGGGTGGTTACAGCAAGAGACCCAGTACTTC.

This chain uses TRBV29-1 with TRBJ1-2, with D tentatively TRBD1 (5 bases). Germline assignment: CDR1 SQVTM and CDR2 ANQGSEA. The CDR3 loop spans 13 amino acids. Between the trimmed V and J ends, which lost 2 bases and 6 bases, there was a span of 13 bases. CDR3 sequence: CSVEWRGRNGYTF. The CDR3 nucleotides read TGCAGCGTTGAATGGAGGGGTCGGAATGGCTACACCTTC.

In this sample, this clonotype turned up a few times. The limits of the CDR3 on the DNA are not certain, so only TCRdb's listed CDR3 is given. The rearrangement joins TRBV19 to TRBJ1-4; the tabulated D call, TRBD1, remains unverified against the DNA. The CDR3 spans 14 residues, counting both ends. From germline, CDR1 is LNHDA and CDR2 SQIVND (reference sequence). The CDR3 spells CASTSGEPNEKLFF.

V usage is TRBV2 and J usage is TRBJ2-7; perhaps TRBD1 as D (6 bases). The germline V gene encodes CDR1 SNHLY and CDR2 FYNNEI. V lost 8 bases and J 0 bases, leaving 17 bases between the germline ends. The CDR3 has 15 residues. In DNA, the CDR3 is TGTGCCAGCTGGGACACAGAGTTGAGCTCCTACGAGCAGTACTTC. This gives the protein CASWDTELSSYEQYF.

The gene calls are TRBV6-2 or TRBV6-3 and TRBJ2-1; D remains unclear. Trimming took off 0 bases at V and 6 bases at J, with 12 bases between the two ends. The germline V gene has CDR1 MNHEY and CDR2 SVGEGT. This CDR3 contains 15 residues. DNA of the CDR3: TGTGCCAGCAGTTACTCAAGGGCTCCCCCCAATGAGCAGTTCTTC. This codes for CASSYSRAPPNEQFF.

The chain is built from TRBV6-2 or TRBV6-3 and TRBJ2-1; D gene ambiguous. The CDR3 has 14 amino acids. Per germline, CDR1 MNHEY and CDR2 SVGEGT. Between the trimmed V and J ends, which lost 2 bases and 8 bases, there was a span of 13 bases. The CDR3: CASSYRPEVHEQFF. The DNA of the CDR3 is TGTGCCAGCAGTTACCGGCCGGAAGTCCATGAGCAGTTCTTC.

Only a few counts were recorded for this clonotype. The chain links TRBV6-2 or TRBV6-3 to TRBJ1-1, with 7 bases fitting TRBD1. The ends lost 1 base at V and 3 bases at J; junction bases unmatched: 2. CDR3 length equals 14 residues. Germline V gene sequence: CDR1 MNHEY, CDR2 SVGEGT. The CDR3 spells CASSYFDRDTEAFF. In DNA, the CDR3 is TGTGCCAGCAGTTACTTCGACAGGGACACTGAAGCTTTCTTT.